The 14 T cell receptor beta chains in this list originate from one sample, sequenced in a study of PD-1 blockade in classical Hodgkin lymphoma. Each patient experienced a relapse that followed autologous stem cell transplantation, and brentuximab vedotin exposure varied. Sequencing was performed with immunoSEQ multiplex PCR; in TCRdb, only in-frame clones are kept and a portion is missing. Among around 100,000 clones listed, approximately 90% were seen once. The sequenced sample was peripheral blood mononuclear cells (PBMCs), obtained before the second cycle of nivolumab. The receptors were gathered from a human donor with classical Hodgkin lymphoma.

V is TRBV15 and J is TRBJ1-1; unclear D gene. The V gene lost 1 base and the J gene lost 8 bases, with 5 bases spanning the gap. Per germline, CDR1 LNHNV and CDR2 YYDKDF (reference sequence). The CDR3 has 11 residues. CDR3 sequence: CATSRAREAFF. The DNA of the CDR3 is TGTGCCACCAGCAGAGCGCGCGAAGCTTTCTTT.

This chain connects TRBV10-3 to TRBJ2-6; no clear D gene. Trimming took 10 bases from V and 6 from J, leaving 7 bases between them. The CDR3 runs to 11 residues. Germline lookup yields CDR1 ENHRY and CDR2 SYGVKD. CDR3 nucleotide sequence: TGTGCCACCAGCCCGGCCAACGTCCTGACTTTC. Translating it yields CATSPANVLTF.

CDR3 in DNA: TGTGCCAGCAGCTTCCGGGACTTGAACACTGAAGCTTTCTTT. The encoded protein is CASSFRDLNTEAFF. This chain uses TRBV7-8 with TRBJ1-1; possibly TRBD1 for D (5 bases). The CDR3 totals 14 residues. V lost 3 bases and J lost 0, with 8 bases in between. Germline V CDR1 and CDR2: SGHVS, FQNEAQ.

The chain couples TRBV18 to TRBJ1-2, with D perhaps matching TRBD1 (5 bases). The V end lost 1 base, the J end lost 5 bases, and 8 bases lay between the germline ends. Germline V lookup: CDR1 KGHSH, CDR2 LQKENI. The CDR3 is 13 residues long. The CDR3 here is CASSPQEGYGYTF. CDR3 DNA sequence: TGTGCCAGCTCACCACAAGAGGGGTATGGCTACACCTTC. The full variable domain, its missing parts supplied by reference TRBV18 and TRBJ1-2, is NAGVMQNPRHLVRRRGQEARLRCSPMKGHSHVYWYRQLPEEGLKFMVYLQKENIIDESGMPKERFSAEFPKEGPSILRIQQVVRGDSAAYFCASSPQEGYGYTFGSGTRLTVV.

The chain has TRBV11-3 and TRBJ2-7; D not certain. V shed 0 bases and J shed 9 bases, with 9 bases lying between them. CDR3 length equals 12 residues. Per germline, CDR1 SGHNT and CDR2 YENEEA. CDR3 protein: CASSLDGHTQYF. CDR3 sequence (DNA): TGTGCCAGCAGCTTAGATGGGCATACGCAGTACTTC. Complete variable domain (other parts from reference TRBV11-3 and TRBJ2-7): EAGVVQSPRYKIIEKKQPVAFWCNPISGHNTLYWYLQNLGQGPELLIRYENEEAVDDSQLPKDRFSAERLKGVDSTLKIQPAELGDSAVYLCASSLDGHTQYFGPGTRLTVT.

The genes are TRBV2 and TRBJ1-5; D is undetermined. This CDR3 spans 18 amino acids. Germline V gene lookup returns CDR1 SNHLY and CDR2 FYNNEI. V gave up 4 bases and J gave up 0 bases, with 19 bases separating them. CDR3 DNA sequence: TGTGCCAGCAGTGGGAGCACAGTGGGAGTTTATAGCAATCAGCCCCAGCATTTT. This sequence encodes CASSGSTVGVYSNQPQHF.

This chain connects TRBV9 to TRBJ2-7, with 13 nucleotides matching TRBD2. There are 16 residues in the CDR3. The V segment lost 0 bases and the J segment 2 bases; nucleotides outside the gene matches: 2. Germline CDR1 reads SGDLS; CDR2 reads YYNGEE. The CDR3 coding sequence is TGTGCCAGCAGCGTAGATGGGACTAGCGGGGCCTACGAGCAGTACTTC. This translates into CASSVDGTSGAYEQYF. The whole variable domain, remainder taken from reference TRBV9 and TRBJ2-7, is DSGVTQTPKHLITATGQRVTLRCSPRSGDLSVYWYQQSLDQGLQFLIQYYNGEERAKGNILERFSAQQFPDLHSELNLSSLELGDSALYFCASSVDGTSGAYEQYFGPGTRLTVT.

The chain links TRBV18 to TRBJ1-1; 8 nucleotides agree with TRBD1. The CDR3 is 18 amino acids. In germline, CDR1 is KGHSH, CDR2 LQKENI. J lost 7 bases, V lost 1 base, and 17 bases had no gene match. The CDR3 nucleotides read TGTGCCAGCTCACCACGTACAAGTTTGGGACAGGTCCCCCATGAAGCTTTCTTT. Protein sequence: CASSPRTSLGQVPHEAFF.

The chain has TRBV30 and TRBJ1-2; 11 nucleotides align to TRBD1. This CDR3 region has 17 residues. V shed 2 bases, J shed 2 bases, and the junction held 10 bases outside the gene matches. Germline assignment: CDR1 GTSNPN and CDR2 SVGIG (reference sequence). For the CDR3, the DNA is TGTGCCTGGAGTATCGAGGACAGGGGGCGGCAAAACTATGGCTACACCTTC. Translated: CAWSIEDRGRQNYGYTF.

The chain links TRBV30 to TRBJ2-5, with 8 positions matching TRBD2. V trimming: 4 bases; J trimming: 5 bases; junction bases outside the gene matches: 9. This CDR3 comprises 14 residues. Germline CDR1 and CDR2: GTSNPN and SVGIG (reference sequence). The CDR3 spells CAWMGTGGLETQYF. The DNA for the CDR3 is TGTGCCTGGATGGGGACGGGGGGGCTGGAGACCCAGTACTTC. The complete variable domain, with remaining parts taken from reference TRBV30 and TRBJ2-5, reads SQTIHQWPATLVQPVGSPLSLECTVEGTSNPNLYWYRQAAGRGLQLLFYSVGIGQISSEVPQNLSASRPQDRQFILSSKKLLLSDSGFYLCAWMGTGGLETQYFGPGTRLLVL.

V usage is TRBV5-1 and J usage is TRBJ2-3, with a possible D match to TRBD1 (5 bases). Germline CDR1 is SGHRS and CDR2 is YFSETQ. Deletions cut 2 bases from V and 0 bases from J, with 7 bases between. CDR3 size: 14 residues. The CDR3 DNA sequence: TGCGCCAGCAGCTTAGGGGTTAGCACAGATACGCAGTATTTT. Translation: CASSLGVSTDTQYF.

The chain combines TRBV30 with TRBJ2-3; 8 nucleotides match TRBD2. V shed 7 bases and J 2 bases; nucleotides not matched to a gene: 8. This CDR3 region has 14 residues. Germline CDR1 GTSNPN, CDR2 SVGIG (reference sequence). This CDR3 reads CAFCGRGDTDTQYF. The CDR3, as DNA: TGTGCCTTTTGCGGGCGGGGGGACACAGATACGCAGTATTTT.

In this sample, this clone turned up once. The J gene is TRBJ2-6, the V gene TRBV7-8; D is possibly TRBD1 (5 bases). This CDR3 comprises 16 residues. V was shortened by 5 bases and J by 2 bases, with 13 bases between the two germline ends. Germline V gene data show CDR1 as SGHVS and CDR2 as FQNEAQ. For the CDR3, the DNA is TGTGCCAGCAGCCGACCCTCAGGGACTGGGGCCAACGTCCTGACTTTC. Its protein is CASSRPSGTGANVLTF.

The V and J genes are TRBV25-1 and TRBJ1-2; 9 bases are shared with TRBD1. V was pared by 8 bases and J by 8 bases, with 6 bases of the junction left unmatched. Germline V gives CDR1 MGHDK, CDR2 SYGVNS. This CDR3 comprises 12 residues. The CDR3 DNA follows: TGTGCCAGCGAAGGGACAGGGCAAGGCTACACCTTC. Its protein is CASEGTGQGYTF.